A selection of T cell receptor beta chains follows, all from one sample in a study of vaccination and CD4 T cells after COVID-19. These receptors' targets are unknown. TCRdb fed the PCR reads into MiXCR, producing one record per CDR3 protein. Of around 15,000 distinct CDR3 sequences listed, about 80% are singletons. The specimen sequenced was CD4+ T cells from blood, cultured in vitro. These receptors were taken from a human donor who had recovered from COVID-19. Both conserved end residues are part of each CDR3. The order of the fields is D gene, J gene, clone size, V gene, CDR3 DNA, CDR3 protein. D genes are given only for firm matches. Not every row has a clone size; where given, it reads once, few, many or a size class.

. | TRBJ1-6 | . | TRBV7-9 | TGTGCCAGCAGCTTGGCAGTTAATTCACCCCTCCACTTT | CASSLAVNSPLHF
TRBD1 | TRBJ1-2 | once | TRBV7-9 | TGTGCCAGCCTAGAAGCCCAGGGGGGAGGGGATGGCTACACCTTC | CASLEAQGGGDGYTF
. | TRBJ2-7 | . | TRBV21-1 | TGTGCCAGCAGCTCCCGCCGCGGGGATCACGAGCAGTACTTC | CASSSRRGDHEQYF
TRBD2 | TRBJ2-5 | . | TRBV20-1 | TGCAGTGCCCCTCGACTAGCGGGACACCAAGAGACCCAGTACTTC | CSAPRLAGHQETQYF
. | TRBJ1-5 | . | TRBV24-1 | TGTGCCACCAGTGCCAGGGGAAACAATCAGCCCCAGCATTTT | CATSARGNNQPQHF
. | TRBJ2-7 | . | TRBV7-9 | TGTGCCAGCACCTTACTGGGAGACCCACTCGAGCAGTACTTC | CASTLLGDPLEQYF
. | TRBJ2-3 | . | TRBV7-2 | TGTGCCAGCAGCTCCAACAGGGTACCAGATACGCAGTATTTT | CASSSNRVPDTQYF
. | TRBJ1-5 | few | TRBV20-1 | TGCAGTGCTAGCCAGTATAGCAATCAGCCCCAGCATTTT | CSASQYSNQPQHF
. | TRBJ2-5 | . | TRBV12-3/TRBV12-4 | TGTGCCAGCAGATTGCGTGGGGAGACCCAGTACTTC | CASRLRGETQYF
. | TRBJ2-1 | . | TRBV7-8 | TGTGCCAGCAGCTTTCAACGGGAAGGGGAGCAGTTCTTC | CASSFQREGEQFF
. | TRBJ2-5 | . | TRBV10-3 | TGTGCCATCAGTGAGTCTTGGTTCCAGGGTAAAGAGACCCAGTACTTC | CAISESWFQGKETQYF
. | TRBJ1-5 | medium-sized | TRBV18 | TGTGCCAGCTCAACCATACAGGGTCAGCGCTCCAATCAGCCCCAGCATTTT | CASSTIQGQRSNQPQHF
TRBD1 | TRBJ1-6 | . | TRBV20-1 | TGCAGTGCTGGTTCCGGGACAGGGATGTCACCCCTCCACTTT | CSAGSGTGMSPLHF
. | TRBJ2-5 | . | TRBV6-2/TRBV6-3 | TGTGCCAGCAGTCCAACCGGGACGGTGACCATCCAAGAGACCCAGTACTTC | CASSPTGTVTIQETQYF
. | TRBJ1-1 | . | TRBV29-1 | TGCAGCATAAACAGGGTAAATAGCCATGAAGCTTTCTTT | CSINRVNSHEAFF
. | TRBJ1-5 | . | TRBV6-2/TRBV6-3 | TGTGCCACACGGGACGGCTCTAATCAGCCCCAGCATTTT | CATRDGSNQPQHF
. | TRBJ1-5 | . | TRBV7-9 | TGTGCCAGCAGCTTAAATACGGGAAATCAGCCCCAGCATTTT | CASSLNTGNQPQHF
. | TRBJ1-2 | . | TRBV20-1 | TGCAGTGCCTTCTATGGCTACACCTTC | CSAFYGYTF
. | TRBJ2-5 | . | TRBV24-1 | TGTGCCACCAGTGATTTATCCGTGGCGGGGCAAGAGACCCAGTACTTC | CATSDLSVAGQETQYF
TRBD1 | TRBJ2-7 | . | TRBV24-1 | TGTGCCACCAGTGATCCAGGGACAGGGCCCGCCGAGCAGTACTTC | CATSDPGTGPAEQYF
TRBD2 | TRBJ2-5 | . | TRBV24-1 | TGTGCCACCAGTGGGGGGACTAGCGGGAGTCGCAGGGGGACCCAGTACTTC | CATSGGTSGSRRGTQYF
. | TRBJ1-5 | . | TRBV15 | TGTGCCACCAGCAGAGGGGGGGGCGGAGCTCAGCCCCAGCATTTT | CATSRGGGGAQPQHF
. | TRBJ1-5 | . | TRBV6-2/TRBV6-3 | TGTGCCAGCAGACCCCATGGCGGTCAGCCCCAGCATTTT | CASRPHGGQPQHF
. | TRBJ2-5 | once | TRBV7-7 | TGTGCTAGCAGCTCCGGCCAGGTAGAGACCCAGTACTTC | CASSSGQVETQYF
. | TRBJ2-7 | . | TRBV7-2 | TGTGCCAGCAGCTTAAACTTCGGGTACGAGCAGTACTTC | CASSLNFGYEQYF
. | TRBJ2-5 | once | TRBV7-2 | TGTGCCAGCAGCGGGGACTTTGGGGGAGAGACCCAGTACTTC | CASSGDFGGETQYF
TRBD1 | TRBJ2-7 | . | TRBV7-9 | TGTGCCAGCAGCTTAGTAGTGACAGGGGGCACGTACGAGCAGTACTTC | CASSLVVTGGTYEQYF
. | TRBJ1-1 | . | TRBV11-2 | TGTGCCAGCAGCCCCTTCGGACGGGATGAAGCTTTCTTT | CASSPFGRDEAFF
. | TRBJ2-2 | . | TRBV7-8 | TGTGCCAGCAGCTTACCGAGGACAGACCCCACCGGGGAGCTGTTTTTT | CASSLPRTDPTGELFF
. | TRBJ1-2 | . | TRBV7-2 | TGTGCCAGCAGCACAACCGGACACAATTCTGGATACACCTTC | CASSTTGHNSGYTF
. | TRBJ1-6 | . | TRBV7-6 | TGTGCCAGCAGCTTAGCCCAGGCAGGGATCTATAATTCACCCCTCCACTTT | CASSLAQAGIYNSPLHF
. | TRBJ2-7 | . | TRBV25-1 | TGTGCCAGCAGTGGCCCCTTAGGTACAGGCCCCCTGGGGCACGAGCAGTACTTC | CASSGPLGTGPLGHEQYF
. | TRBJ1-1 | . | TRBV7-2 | TGTGCCAGCAGCACCGGACGGACCGTGGGCACTGAAGCTTTCTTT | CASSTGRTVGTEAFF
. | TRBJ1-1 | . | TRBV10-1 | TGCGCCAGCAGTGAGGGGGGTTCGACTGAAGCTTTCTTT | CASSEGGSTEAFF
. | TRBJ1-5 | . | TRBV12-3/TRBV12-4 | TGTGCCAGCACTACCCTTACGGAGCCCCAGCATTTT | CASTTLTEPQHF
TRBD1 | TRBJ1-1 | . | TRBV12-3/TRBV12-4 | TGTGCCAGCAGTGAAAGACAGGGAAAAGCTTTCTTT | CASSERQGKAFF
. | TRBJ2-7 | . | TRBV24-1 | TGTGCCACCAGTGACTCCCACCTATACGAGCAGTACTTC | CATSDSHLYEQYF
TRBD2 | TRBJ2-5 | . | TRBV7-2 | TGTGCCAGCAGGACTAGCGGGTGGGAGACCCAGTACTTC | CASRTSGWETQYF
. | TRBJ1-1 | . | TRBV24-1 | TGTGCCACGGTAGGTACGCTCGGGACTGAAGCTTTCTTT | CATVGTLGTEAFF
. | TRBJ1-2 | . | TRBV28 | TGTGCCAGCAGTTTAAAGGGACCGGTCTATGGCTACACCTTC | CASSLKGPVYGYTF
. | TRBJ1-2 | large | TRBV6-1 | TGTGCCACCACCCCCGGGTTTGCTAGGCTCCCCCATGGCTACACCTTC | CATTPGFARLPHGYTF
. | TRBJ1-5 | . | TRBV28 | TGTGCCAGCAGTTCCTGGGATAGCAATCAGCCCCAGCATTTT | CASSSWDSNQPQHF
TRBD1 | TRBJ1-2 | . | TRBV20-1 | TGCAGTGCTACCTCCGGGACAGGGCTCTATGGCTACACCTTC | CSATSGTGLYGYTF
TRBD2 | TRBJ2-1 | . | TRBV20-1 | TGCAGTGCCCGAGCGGGAGGCCACTACAATGAGCAGTTCTTC | CSARAGGHYNEQFF
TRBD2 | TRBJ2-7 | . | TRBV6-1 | TGTGCCAGCACCCGGACTAGCGGGCCAGCCTACGAGCAGTACTTC | CASTRTSGPAYEQYF
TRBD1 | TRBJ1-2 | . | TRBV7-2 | TGTGCCAGCAGTAGAACAGGGGGCACTCAGTATGGCTACACCTTC | CASSRTGGTQYGYTF
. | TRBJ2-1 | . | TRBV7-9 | TGTGCCAGCAGCTTAGGGGACATACCCGGTGAGCAGTTCTTC | CASSLGDIPGEQFF
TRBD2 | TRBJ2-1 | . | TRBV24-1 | TGTGCCACCAGTGAACGGACTAGCGGGAGGTTTCCCATACGGAATGAGCAGTTCTTC | CATSERTSGRFPIRNEQFF